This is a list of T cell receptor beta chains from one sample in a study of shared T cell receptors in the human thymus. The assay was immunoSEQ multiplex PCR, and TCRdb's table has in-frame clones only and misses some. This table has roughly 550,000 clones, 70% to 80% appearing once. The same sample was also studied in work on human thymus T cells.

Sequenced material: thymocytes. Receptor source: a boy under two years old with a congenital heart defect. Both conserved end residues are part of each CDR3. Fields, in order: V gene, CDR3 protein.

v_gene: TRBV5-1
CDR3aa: CASSLGGTSRETQYF

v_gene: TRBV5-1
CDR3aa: CASSPRPTRPEDTQYF

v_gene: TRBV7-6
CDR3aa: CASSLALLDEQYF

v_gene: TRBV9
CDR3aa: CASSVGGQGALEQYF

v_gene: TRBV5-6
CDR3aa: CASSKPPGQGKNTEAFF

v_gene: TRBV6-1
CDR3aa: CASSEAGQNYGYTF

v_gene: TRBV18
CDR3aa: CASSLRERGCYEQYF

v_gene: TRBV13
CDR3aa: CASSLLPDSGRAVRGAYTQYF

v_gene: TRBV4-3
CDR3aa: CASSPSPGTGGEQYF

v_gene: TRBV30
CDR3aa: CAWSVGGQGAYEQYF

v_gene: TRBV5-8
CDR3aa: CASSFPTSGSIGEQFF

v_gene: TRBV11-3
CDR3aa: CASSLEGTSGRYNEQFF

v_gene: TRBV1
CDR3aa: CTSSQGGLAGTGELFF

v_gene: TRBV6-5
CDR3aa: CASNLGLDVGEQYF

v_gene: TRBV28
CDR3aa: CASRTRRNSGNTIYF